Listed below are T cell receptor beta chains from one sample, sequenced in a study of CD8+ T cells in alopecia areata. Assay: immunoSEQ multiplex PCR; the TCRdb copy retains only in-frame clones and omits some. The table lists approximately 210,000 clones, around 66% of them singletons, with around 1.3% in the top ten. The material was CD4+ T cells sorted from blood, obtained at approximately week 44, from a patient treated with tofacitinib. Receptors originate from a human donor with alopecia areata. Both conserved end residues are part of each CDR3. The D gene is left open where the match is weak. Expanded clones are given a class, and other clones once, few, many or no size at all.

d_gene	v_gene	abundance	j_gene	CDR3aa	CDR3nt
TRBD1	TRBV19	-	TRBJ1-5	CASTYRGKQPQHF	TGTGCCAGTACTTACAGGGGTAAGCAGCCCCAGCATTTT
TRBD1	TRBV29-1	-	TRBJ2-1	CSAPQGAHNEQFF	TGCAGCGCCCCCCAGGGGGCTCACAATGAGCAGTTCTTC
-	TRBV20-1	-	TRBJ2-7	CSAQGLSEQYF	TGCAGTGCGCAGGGACTCTCTGAGCAGTACTTC
-	TRBV5-6	few	TRBJ2-1	CASSRARGGTYNEQFF	TGTGCCAGCAGCCGCGCGCGAGGGGGGACCTACAATGAGCAGTTCTTC
TRBD2	TRBV7-2	few	TRBJ2-3	CASSRQATLAGGRFTF	TGTGCCAGCAGCCGACAGGCGACATTAGCGGGGGGCCGATTTACTTTT
-	TRBV30	-	TRBJ1-1	CAWTRGGSEAFF	TGTGCCTGGACCCGGGGTGGAAGTGAAGCTTTCTTT
-	TRBV15	-	TRBJ2-2	CATSIGGGPNTGELFF	TGTGCCACCAGTATCGGCGGGGGCCCGAACACCGGGGAGCTGTTTTTT
-	TRBV7-2	-	TRBJ1-5	CASSLAHDQPQHF	TGTGCCAGCAGCTTGGCTCATGATCAGCCCCAGCATTTT
-	TRBV29-1	few	TRBJ1-5	CSVVGPSGQPQHF	TGCAGCGTTGTAGGGCCTTCGGGTCAGCCCCAGCATTTT
-	TRBV7-2	-	TRBJ1-1	CASSLRGVVTTEAFF	TGTGCCAGCAGCTTGAGAGGGGTGGTGACCACTGAAGCTTTCTTT
-	TRBV2	-	TRBJ2-5	CASSEYSMGPQETQYF	TGTGCCAGCAGTGAATACAGCATGGGGCCGCAAGAGACCCAGTACTTC
TRBD1	TRBV30	-	TRBJ1-5	CAWAPGDRGDQPQHF	TGTGCCTGGGCCCCTGGAGACAGGGGAGACCAGCCCCAGCATTTT
TRBD1	TRBV9	-	TRBJ1-6	CASSLRQGESPLHF	TGTGCCAGCAGCCTCCGACAGGGCGAATCACCCCTCCACTTT
-	TRBV13	-	TRBJ2-1	CASSLSVGEQFF	TGTGCCAGCAGCTTAAGTGTAGGTGAGCAGTTCTTC
-	TRBV27	-	TRBJ1-2	CASSFGTGYGYTF	TGTGCCAGCAGTTTCGGGACGGGGTATGGCTACACCTTC
-	TRBV30	few	TRBJ2-2	CAWSSRAPYTGELFF	TGTGCCTGGAGCTCACGAGCCCCCTACACCGGGGAGCTGTTTTTT
-	TRBV11-2	few	TRBJ1-1	CASSTGPSNTEAFF	TGTGCCAGCAGCACCGGACCCTCGAACACTGAAGCTTTCTTT
TRBD1	TRBV5-6	-	TRBJ2-1	CASSLRQGNYNEQFF	TGTGCCAGCAGCTTAAGACAGGGGAACTACAATGAGCAGTTCTTC
TRBD1	TRBV5-1	-	TRBJ2-7	CASSQAGTGVYEQYF	TGCGCCAGCAGCCAAGCCGGGACAGGAGTCTACGAGCAGTACTTC
TRBD1	TRBV29-1	few	TRBJ2-1	CSGQGANNEQFF	TGCAGTGGACAGGGGGCCAACAATGAGCAGTTCTTC
-	TRBV7-9	few	TRBJ1-2	CASSLDTQGYGYTF	TGTGCCAGCAGCTTAGACACCCAAGGCTATGGCTACACCTTC
-	TRBV29-1	-	TRBJ1-3	CSVQGLAGNTIYF	TGCAGCGTTCAAGGTCTTGCAGGAAACACCATATATTTT
-	TRBV30	once	TRBJ1-1	CAWRATAKAFF	TGTGCCTGGAGGGCGACGGCGAAGGCTTTCTTT
TRBD2	TRBV14	-	TRBJ2-3	CASSQARGGTDTQYF	TGTGCCAGCAGCCAAGCTCGGGGGGGAACGGATACGCAGTATTTT
-	TRBV4-3	-	TRBJ2-3	CASSQGGRDTQYF	TGCGCCAGCAGCCAGGGGGGGCGAGATACGCAGTATTTT
TRBD1	TRBV27	-	TRBJ2-4	CASKTSGQGASKNIQYF	TGTGCCAGCAAAACCTCGGGACAGGGGGCATCCAAAAACATTCAGTACTTC
-	TRBV5-1	-	TRBJ2-4	CASSLVGHSAKNIQYF	TGCGCCAGCAGCTTGGTGGGTCATTCAGCCAAAAACATTCAGTACTTC
TRBD1	TRBV18	-	TRBJ2-3	CASSNRDRGTDTQYF	TGTGCCAGCTCCAACCGGGACAGGGGCACAGATACGCAGTATTTT
-	TRBV6-5	-	TRBJ1-1	CASHTNTEAFF	TGTGCCAGCCATACGAACACTGAAGCTTTCTTT
-	TRBV30	-	TRBJ2-3	CAWNLGSGGTDTQYF	TGTGCCTGGAATCTCGGATCAGGCGGGACAGATACGCAGTATTTT
TRBD1	TRBV7-2	-	TRBJ2-5	CASSPDRGRKTQYF	TGTGCCAGCAGCCCGGACAGGGGGCGAAAGACCCAGTACTTC
TRBD1	TRBV2	-	TRBJ2-7	CASSLGQVLSYEQYF	TGTGCCAGCAGTTTAGGACAGGTACTCTCCTACGAGCAGTACTTC
-	TRBV9	few	TRBJ2-5	CASSRVGGGGQETQYF	TGTGCCAGCAGTCGAGTAGGTGGGGGAGGCCAAGAGACCCAGTACTTC
-	TRBV5-1	-	TRBJ1-1	CASSLGFGGFTEAFF	TGCGCCAGCAGCTTGGGATTCGGGGGGTTTACTGAAGCTTTCTTT
-	TRBV4-3	-	TRBJ1-2	CASSQDGGNYGYTF	TGCGCCAGCAGCCAAGACGGGGGCAACTATGGCTACACCTTC
-	TRBV5-1	-	TRBJ2-1	CASSMGGADSYNEQFF	TGCGCCAGCAGCATGGGGGGCGCGGATTCCTACAATGAGCAGTTCTTC
-	TRBV29-1	-	TRBJ1-1	CSVEEARGTEAFF	TGCAGCGTTGAGGAAGCGAGGGGGACTGAAGCTTTCTTT